The clone carrying this T cell receptor beta chain is categorized as large. Using around 16 ng of total RNA, TCR libraries were made with the QIAseq Immune Repertoire TCR panel. MiXCR was run by TCRdb on the reads, yielding one entry per CDR3 protein. Of around 500 distinct CDR3 sequences listed, under 10% were seen once; the top ten hold approximately 37%. The V and J ends lost 6 bases and 0 bases, in that order; junction bases with no gene match: 7. The CDR3 has 15 amino acids. Germline lookup yields CDR1 MNHEY and CDR2 SVGEGT. The data derive from a study of circulating CD8 cells and anti-PD-1 response in melanoma. Four subsets defined by PD-1 and/or TIGIT were sorted from live CD3+CD8+TCRalphabeta+ cells.

The receptor's source is a human donor with melanoma. The sample here was CD8+ T cells from PBMCs, taken at baseline or after one month of anti-PD-1 therapy (not recorded which). The chain combines TRBV6-2 or TRBV6-3 with TRBJ2-7; the match to TRBD2 covers 8 bases. The CDR3 DNA follows: TGTGCCAGCAGCCCGAGCGGGGGCAGCTCCTACGAGCAGTACTTC. Protein product: CASSPSGGSSYEQYF.